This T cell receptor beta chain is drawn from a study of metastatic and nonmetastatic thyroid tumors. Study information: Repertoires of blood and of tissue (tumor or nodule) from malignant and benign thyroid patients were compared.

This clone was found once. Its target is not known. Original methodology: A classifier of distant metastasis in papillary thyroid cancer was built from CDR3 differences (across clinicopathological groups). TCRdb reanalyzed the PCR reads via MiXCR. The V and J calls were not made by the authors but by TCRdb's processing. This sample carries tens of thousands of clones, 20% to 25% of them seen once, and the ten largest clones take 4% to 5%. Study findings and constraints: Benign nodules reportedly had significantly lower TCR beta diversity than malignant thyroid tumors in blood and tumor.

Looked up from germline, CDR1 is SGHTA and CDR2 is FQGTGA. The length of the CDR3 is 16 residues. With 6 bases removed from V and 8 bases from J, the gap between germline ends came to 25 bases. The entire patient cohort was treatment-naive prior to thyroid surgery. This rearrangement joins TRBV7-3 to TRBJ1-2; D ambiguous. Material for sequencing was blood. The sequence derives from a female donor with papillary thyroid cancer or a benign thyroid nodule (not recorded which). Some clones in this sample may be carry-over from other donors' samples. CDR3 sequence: CASRPKSVWSMEGYTF. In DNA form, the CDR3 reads TGTGCCAGCAGGCCAAAGTCAGTCTGGTCCATGGAAGGCTACACCTTC. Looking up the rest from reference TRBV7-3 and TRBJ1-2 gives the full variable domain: GAGVSQTPSNKVTEKGKYVELRCDPISGHTALYWYRQSLGQGPEFLIYFQGTGAADDSGLPNDRFFAVRPEGSVSTLKIQRTERGDSAVYLCASRPKSVWSMEGYTFGSGTRLTVV.